Below, 11 T cell receptor beta chains from the same sample are listed, as sequenced in a study of shared clonotypes between healthy human individuals. TCRdb keeps only in-frame clones here, not all; method: immunoSEQ multiplex PCR. The data hold millions of clones, with around 94% observed a single time. The sequencing sample was made of naive CD4+ T cells sorted from blood. Regarding subset: CD45RA+ positively selected. The receptors stem from a man younger than 35 in good health.

The V and J genes are TRBV5-4 and TRBJ2-6, with TRBD1 identical over 10 bases. Germline CDR1 and CDR2: SGHNT and YYREEE (reference sequence). CDR3 length: 17 amino acids. V gave up 2 bases and J gave up 3 bases; unmatched junction bases: 5. The CDR3 DNA is TGTGCCAGCAGCTTCGGGACAGGGGTTGTTGGGGCCAACGTCCTGACTTTC. It is translated as CASSFGTGVVGANVLTF.

The V and J genes are TRBV6-5 and TRBJ2-7; 7 bases are a match to TRBD2. The CDR3 loop spans 14 amino acids. With 6 bases clipped from V and 0 bases from J, the junction kept 5 bases outside the gene matches. Germline CDR1 is MNHEY and CDR2 is SVGAGI. The CDR3 reads CASSRAGVSYEQYF. The CDR3 nucleotides read TGTGCCAGCAGCCGGGCGGGGGTCTCCTACGAGCAGTACTTC.

This rearrangement joins TRBV19 to TRBJ1-6; a weak D match, TRBD1 (5 bases). This CDR3 spans 15 amino acids. Germline CDR1 and CDR2: LNHDA and SQIVND (reference sequence). V lost 5 bases and J 9 bases, leaving 17 bases between the germline ends. The chain's CDR3 is CASSDGGDRSSPLHF. The CDR3 DNA follows: TGTGCCAGTAGTGATGGCGGGGACCGTAGTTCACCCCTCCACTTT.

This clone was seen only once. The genes are TRBV5-1 and TRBJ1-2; TRBD1 agrees at 10 bases. CDR3 length: 14 residues. The V segment lost 0 bases and the J segment 9 bases; nucleotides outside the gene matches: 5. Germline CDR1 and CDR2: SGHRS and YFSETQ. CDR3 in amino acids: CASSLGQGARSYTF. The CDR3 DNA is TGCGCCAGCAGCTTGGGACAGGGGGCGCGAAGCTACACCTTC.

This chain connects TRBV30 to TRBJ1-3, with TRBD1 matching over 7 bases. The CDR3 runs to 15 residues. V shed 2 bases and J 4 bases; nucleotides not matched to a gene: 8. CDR1 GTSNPN and CDR2 SVGIG come from the germline V gene (reference sequence). CDR3: CAWSPSGTVGNTIYF. CDR3 sequence (DNA): TGTGCCTGGAGTCCCTCGGGGACAGTCGGAAACACCATATATTTT.

The J gene is TRBJ2-7, the V gene TRBV9; TRBD1 agrees at 11 bases. V was pared by 4 bases and J by 6 bases, with 9 bases of the junction left unmatched. This CDR3 is built from 15 residues. The germline CDR1 and CDR2 sequences are SGDLS and YYNGEE. CDR3 sequence (DNA): TGTGCCAGCAGCCCCTCCGGACAGGGGGCGGCCGAGCAGTACTTC. Translation gives CASSPSGQGAAEQYF.

V is TRBV6-5 and J is TRBJ2-6; no clear D. The CDR3 contains 13 residues. CDR1 is MNHEY and CDR2 is SVGAGI in the germline V gene. V lost 6 bases, J lost 2 bases, and 5 bases lay in between. The CDR3, as DNA: TGTGCCAGCAGAGTCACTGGGGCCAACGTCCTGACTTTC. It translates to CASRVTGANVLTF.

This clone was counted a single time. The chain recombines TRBV5-6 with TRBJ2-7; 10 nucleotides line up with TRBD1. Germline V gene sequence: CDR1 SGHDT, CDR2 YYEEEE. The V gene end was trimmed by 0 bases and the J gene end by 2 bases; junction bases not matched to a gene: 2. The CDR3 is made up of 15 amino acids. CDR3 bases: TGTGCCAGCAGCTTGGCGGGACAGGGGACCTACGAGCAGTACTTC. Translation gives CASSLAGQGTYEQYF.

The chain uses TRBV7-2 and TRBJ2-3; tentatively, D is TRBD2 (6 bases). The CDR3 contains 16 residues. Trimming shortened V by 4 bases and J by 2 bases, and 16 bases separated the two germline ends. The V gene's germline CDR1 is SGHTA and CDR2 FQGNSA. CDR3 sequence reads: CASSSGLLVLTDTQYF. In nucleotides, the CDR3 is TGTGCCAGCAGCTCTGGACTACTCGTCCTCACAGATACGCAGTATTTT.

The V call is TRBV10-2, the J call TRBJ2-1, with 9 positions matching TRBD2. Germline V gene data show CDR1 as WSHSY and CDR2 as SAAADI. J lost 9 bases, V lost 6 bases, and 12 bases had no gene match. CDR3 size: 15 residues. The CDR3 loop is CASRRGGGRAIEQFF. The CDR3 DNA follows: TGCGCCAGCAGAAGAGGAGGCGGGAGGGCCATTGAGCAGTTCTTC.

The V gene is TRBV9, the J gene TRBJ2-2, with 10 bases matching TRBD2. Germline values: CDR1 SGDLS, CDR2 YYNGEE. V gave up 7 bases and J gave up 5 bases; unmatched junction bases: 14. The length of the CDR3 is 17 residues. The DNA for the CDR3 is TGTGCCAGCTCTGGCTGGAGCGGGAGGGCCTCAACCGGGGAGCTGTTTTTT. This gives the protein CASSGWSGRASTGELFF.